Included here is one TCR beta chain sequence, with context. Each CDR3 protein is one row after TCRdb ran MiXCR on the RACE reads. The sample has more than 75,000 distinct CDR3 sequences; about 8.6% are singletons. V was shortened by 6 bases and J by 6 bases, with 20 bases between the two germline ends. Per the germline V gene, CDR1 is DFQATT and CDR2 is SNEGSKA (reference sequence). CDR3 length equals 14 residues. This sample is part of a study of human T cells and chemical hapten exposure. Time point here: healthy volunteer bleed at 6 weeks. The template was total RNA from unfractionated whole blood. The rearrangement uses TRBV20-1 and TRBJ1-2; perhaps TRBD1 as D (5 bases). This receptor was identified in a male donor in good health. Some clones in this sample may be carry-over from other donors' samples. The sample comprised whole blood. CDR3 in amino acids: CSAPATGTGHGYTF. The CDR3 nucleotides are TGCAGTGCCCCTGCAACCGGGACGGGACATGGCTACACCTTC.